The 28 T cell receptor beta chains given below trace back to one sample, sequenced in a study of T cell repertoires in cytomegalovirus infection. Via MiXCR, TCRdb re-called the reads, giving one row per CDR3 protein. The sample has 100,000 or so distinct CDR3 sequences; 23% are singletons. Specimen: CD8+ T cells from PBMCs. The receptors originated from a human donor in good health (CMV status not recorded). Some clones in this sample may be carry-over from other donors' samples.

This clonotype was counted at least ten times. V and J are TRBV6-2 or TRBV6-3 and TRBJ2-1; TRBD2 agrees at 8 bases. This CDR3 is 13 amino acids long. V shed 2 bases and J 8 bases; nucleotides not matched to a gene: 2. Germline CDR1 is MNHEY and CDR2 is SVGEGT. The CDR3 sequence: CASSYNGGDEQFF. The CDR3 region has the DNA TGTGCCAGCAGTTACAACGGGGGGGATGAGCAGTTCTTC.

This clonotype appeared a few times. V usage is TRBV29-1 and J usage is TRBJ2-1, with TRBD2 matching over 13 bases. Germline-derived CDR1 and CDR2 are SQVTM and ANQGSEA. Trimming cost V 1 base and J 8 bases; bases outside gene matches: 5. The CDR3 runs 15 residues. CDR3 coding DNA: TGCAGCGTTGAAGGCGGGACTAGCGGGATGGATGAGCAGTTCTTC. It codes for CSVEGGTSGMDEQFF.

The CDR3 DNA reads TGCAGCGTCGCCCTGGACAGTTTCTATGGCTACACCTTC. Translation gives CSVALDSFYGYTF. This chain joins TRBV29-1 and TRBJ1-2, with D possibly being TRBD1 (6 bases). The germline CDR1 and CDR2 sequences are SQVTM and ANQGSEA. Trimming pared 6 bases from V and 4 bases from J, leaving 15 bases between. The CDR3 is made up of 13 amino acids.

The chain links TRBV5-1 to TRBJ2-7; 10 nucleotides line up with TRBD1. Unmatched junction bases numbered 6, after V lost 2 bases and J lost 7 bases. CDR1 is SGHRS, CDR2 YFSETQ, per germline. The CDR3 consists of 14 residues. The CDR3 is CASSFGQGVREQYF. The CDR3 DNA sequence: TGCGCCAGCAGCTTCGGACAGGGGGTTCGTGAGCAGTACTTC.

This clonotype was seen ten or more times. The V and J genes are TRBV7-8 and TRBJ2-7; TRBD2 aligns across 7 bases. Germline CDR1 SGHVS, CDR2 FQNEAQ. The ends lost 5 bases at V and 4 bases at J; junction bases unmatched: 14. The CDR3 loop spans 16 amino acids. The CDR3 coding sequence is TGTGCCAGCAGCCTGAGAAGTCGGGACTACCCTTACGAGCAGTACTTC. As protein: CASSLRSRDYPYEQYF. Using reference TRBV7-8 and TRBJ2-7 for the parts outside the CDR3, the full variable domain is GAGVSQSPRYKVAKRGQDVALRCDPISGHVSLFWYQQALGQGPEFLTYFQNEAQLDKSGLPSDRFFAERPEGSVSTLKIQRTQQEDSAVYLCASSLRSRDYPYEQYFGPGTRLTVT.

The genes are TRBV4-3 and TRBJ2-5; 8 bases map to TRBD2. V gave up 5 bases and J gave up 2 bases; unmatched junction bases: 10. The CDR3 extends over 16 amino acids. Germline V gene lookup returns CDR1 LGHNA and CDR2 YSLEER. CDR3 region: CASSSEGGGSQETQYF. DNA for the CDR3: TGCGCCAGCAGCTCTGAGGGCGGGGGGTCACAAGAGACCCAGTACTTC.

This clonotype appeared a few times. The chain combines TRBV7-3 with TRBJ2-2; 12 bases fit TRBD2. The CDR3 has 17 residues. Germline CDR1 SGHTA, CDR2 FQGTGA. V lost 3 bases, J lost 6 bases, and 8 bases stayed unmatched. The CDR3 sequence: CASSFPSSGGASGELFF. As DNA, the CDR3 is TGTGCCAGCAGCTTCCCATCTAGCGGGGGGGCGTCCGGGGAGCTGTTTTTT.

The CDR3 sequence is CSARRGRGNEQFF. The CDR3 DNA follows: TGCAGTGCTAGAAGGGGCAGGGGCAATGAGCAGTTCTTC. The rearrangement links TRBV20-1 to TRBJ2-1; a weak D match, TRBD1 (6 bases). Germline CDR1 and CDR2: DFQATT and SNEGSKA (reference sequence). Trimming took off 2 bases at V and 6 bases at J, with 11 bases between the two ends. CDR3 size: 13 residues.

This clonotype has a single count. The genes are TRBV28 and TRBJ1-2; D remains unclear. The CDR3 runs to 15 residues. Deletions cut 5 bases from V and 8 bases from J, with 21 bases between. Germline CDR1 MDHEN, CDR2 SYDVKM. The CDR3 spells CASSLVGYRIEGYTF. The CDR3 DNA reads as TGTGCCAGCAGTCTGGTAGGGTATAGAATAGAGGGCTACACCTTC.

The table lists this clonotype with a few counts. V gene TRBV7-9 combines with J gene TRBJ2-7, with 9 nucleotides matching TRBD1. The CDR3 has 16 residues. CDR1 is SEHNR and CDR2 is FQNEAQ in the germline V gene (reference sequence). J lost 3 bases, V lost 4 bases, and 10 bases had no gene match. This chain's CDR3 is CASSSRDREKGYEQYF. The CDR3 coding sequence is TGTGCCAGCAGCTCCCGGGACAGGGAAAAAGGCTACGAGCAGTACTTC. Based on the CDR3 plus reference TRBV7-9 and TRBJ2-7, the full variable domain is DTGVSQNPRHKITKRGQNVTFRCDPISEHNRLYWYRQTLGQGPEFLTYFQNEAQLEKSRLLSDRFSAERPKGSFSTLEIQRTEQGDSAMYLCASSSRDREKGYEQYFGPGTRLTVT.

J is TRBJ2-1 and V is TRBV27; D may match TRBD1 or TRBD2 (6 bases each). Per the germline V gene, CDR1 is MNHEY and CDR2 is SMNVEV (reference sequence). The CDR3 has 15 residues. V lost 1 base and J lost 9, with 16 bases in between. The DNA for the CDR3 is TGTGCCAGCAGTTTATATGGCGGGATCAGGGGTGAGCAGTTCTTC. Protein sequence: CASSLYGGIRGEQFF.

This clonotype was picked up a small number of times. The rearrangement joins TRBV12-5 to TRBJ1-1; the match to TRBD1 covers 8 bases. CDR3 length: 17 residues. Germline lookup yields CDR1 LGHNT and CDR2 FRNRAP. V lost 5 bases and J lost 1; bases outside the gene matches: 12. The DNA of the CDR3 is TGTGCTAGTGGTCCCCCCCCGACAGGGGCCGGGAACACTGAAGCTTTCTTT. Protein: CASGPPPTGAGNTEAFF.

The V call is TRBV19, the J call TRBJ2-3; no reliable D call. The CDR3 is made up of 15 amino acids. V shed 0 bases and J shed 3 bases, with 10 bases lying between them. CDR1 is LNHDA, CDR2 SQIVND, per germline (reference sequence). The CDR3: CASSIDRARTDTQYF. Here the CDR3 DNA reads TGTGCCAGTAGTATAGATCGGGCTAGAACAGATACGCAGTATTTT.

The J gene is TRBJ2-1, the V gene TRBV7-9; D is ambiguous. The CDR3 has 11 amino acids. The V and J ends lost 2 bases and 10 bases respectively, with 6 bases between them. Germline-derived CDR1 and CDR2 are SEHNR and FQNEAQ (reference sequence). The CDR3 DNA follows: TGTGCCAGCAGCTTAACCCCCGAGCAGTTCTTC. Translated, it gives CASSLTPEQFF.

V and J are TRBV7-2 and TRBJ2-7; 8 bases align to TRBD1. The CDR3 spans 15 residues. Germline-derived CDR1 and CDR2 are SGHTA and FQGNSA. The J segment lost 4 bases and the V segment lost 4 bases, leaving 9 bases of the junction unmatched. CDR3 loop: CASSSGQGLTYEQYF. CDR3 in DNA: TGTGCCAGCAGCTCCGGACAGGGACTTACTTACGAGCAGTACTTC.

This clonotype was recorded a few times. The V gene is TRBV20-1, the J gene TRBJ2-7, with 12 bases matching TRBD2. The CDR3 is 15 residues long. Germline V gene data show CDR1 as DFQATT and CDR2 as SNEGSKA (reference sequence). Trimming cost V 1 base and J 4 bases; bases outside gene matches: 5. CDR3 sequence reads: CSARGWTSGAYEQYF. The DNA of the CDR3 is TGCAGTGCTAGAGGATGGACTAGCGGGGCTTACGAGCAGTACTTC.

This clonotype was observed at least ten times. CDR3 sequence: CASSLWDGGELFF. CDR3 in DNA: TGTGCCAGCAGCCTGTGGGACGGCGGGGAGCTGTTTTTT. This chain links TRBV7-6 with TRBJ2-2; tentatively, D is TRBD1 or TRBD2 (5 bases each). CDR1 and CDR2 (germline): SGHVS, FNYEAQ. This CDR3 region has 13 residues. Deletions cut 5 bases from V and 7 bases from J, with 11 bases between. Filled out from reference TRBV7-6 and TRBJ2-2, the complete variable domain reads GAGVSQSPRYKVTKRGQDVALRCDPISGHVSLYWYRQALGQGPEFLTYFNYEAQQDKSGLPNDRFSAERPEGSISTLTIQRTEQRDSAMYRCASSLWDGGELFFGEGSRLTVL.

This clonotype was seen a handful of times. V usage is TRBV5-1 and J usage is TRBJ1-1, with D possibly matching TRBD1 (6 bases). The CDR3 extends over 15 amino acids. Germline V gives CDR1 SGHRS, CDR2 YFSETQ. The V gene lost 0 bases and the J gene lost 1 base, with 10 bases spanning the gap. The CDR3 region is CASSLVSGANTEAFF. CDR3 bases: TGCGCCAGCAGCTTGGTTTCAGGGGCGAACACTGAAGCTTTCTTT. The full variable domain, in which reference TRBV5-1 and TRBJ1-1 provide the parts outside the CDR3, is KAGVTQTPRYLIKTRGQQVTLSCSPISGHRSVSWYQQTPGQGLQFLFEYFSETQRNKGNFPGRFSGRQFSNSRSEMNVSTLELGDSALYLCASSLVSGANTEAFFGQGTRLTVV.

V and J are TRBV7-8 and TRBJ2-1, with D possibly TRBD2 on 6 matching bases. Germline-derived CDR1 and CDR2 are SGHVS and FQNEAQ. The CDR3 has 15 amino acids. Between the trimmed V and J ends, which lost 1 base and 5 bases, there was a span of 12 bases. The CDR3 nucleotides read TGTGCCAGCAGCTTAGGGCTAGCGATAAACAATGAGCAGTTCTTC. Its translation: CASSLGLAINNEQFF.

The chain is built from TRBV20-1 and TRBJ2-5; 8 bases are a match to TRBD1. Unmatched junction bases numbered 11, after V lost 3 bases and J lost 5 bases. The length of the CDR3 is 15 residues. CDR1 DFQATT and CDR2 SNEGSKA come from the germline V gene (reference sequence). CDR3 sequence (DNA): TGCAGTGCTAGCCCCTTGACAGGGGTTGGTGAGACCCAGTACTTC. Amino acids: CSASPLTGVGETQYF.

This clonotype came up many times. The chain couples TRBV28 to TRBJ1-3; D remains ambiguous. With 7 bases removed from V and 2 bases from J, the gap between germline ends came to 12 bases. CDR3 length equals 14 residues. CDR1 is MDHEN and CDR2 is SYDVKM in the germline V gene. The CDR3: CASNVDIPGNTIYF. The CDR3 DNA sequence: TGTGCCAGCAACGTTGACATCCCTGGAAACACCATATATTTT.

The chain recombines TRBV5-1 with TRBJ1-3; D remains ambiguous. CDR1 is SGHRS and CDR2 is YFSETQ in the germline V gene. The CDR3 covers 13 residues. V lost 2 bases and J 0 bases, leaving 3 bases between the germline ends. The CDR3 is CASSFNSGNTIYF. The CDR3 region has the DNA TGCGCCAGCAGCTTCAACTCTGGAAACACCATATATTTT. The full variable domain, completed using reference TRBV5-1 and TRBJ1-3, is KAGVTQTPRYLIKTRGQQVTLSCSPISGHRSVSWYQQTPGQGLQFLFEYFSETQRNKGNFPGRFSGRQFSNSRSEMNVSTLELGDSALYLCASSFNSGNTIYFGEGSWLTVV.

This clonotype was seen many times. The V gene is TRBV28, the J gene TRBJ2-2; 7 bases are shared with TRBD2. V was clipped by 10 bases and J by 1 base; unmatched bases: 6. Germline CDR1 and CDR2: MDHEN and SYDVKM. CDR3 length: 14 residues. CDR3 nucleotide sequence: TGTGCCATCAGACGGGGGGTGAACACCGGGGAGCTGTTTTTT. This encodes CAIRRGVNTGELFF.

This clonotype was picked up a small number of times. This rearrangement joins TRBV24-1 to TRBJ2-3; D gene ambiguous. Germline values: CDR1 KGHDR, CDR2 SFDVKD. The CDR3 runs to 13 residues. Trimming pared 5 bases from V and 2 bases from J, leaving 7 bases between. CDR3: CATSGTPTDTQYF. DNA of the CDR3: TGTGCCACCAGTGGGACGCCCACAGATACGCAGTATTTT.

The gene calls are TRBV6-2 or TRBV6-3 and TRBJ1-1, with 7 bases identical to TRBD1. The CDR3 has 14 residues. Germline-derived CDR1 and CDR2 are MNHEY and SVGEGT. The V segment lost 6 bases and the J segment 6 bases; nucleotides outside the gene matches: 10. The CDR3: CASRSDRVWSEAFF. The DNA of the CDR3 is TGTGCCAGCAGATCCGACAGGGTATGGTCTGAAGCTTTCTTT.

CDR3 DNA sequence: TGTGCCAGCAGTCCCCTACAGCGAACTAATGAAAAACTGTTTTTT. Translating it yields CASSPLQRTNEKLFF. The rearrangement uses TRBV12-3 or TRBV12-4 and TRBJ1-4; D is ambiguous. Trimming stripped 5 bases from V and 1 base from J, with 11 bases between. The CDR3 runs to 15 residues.

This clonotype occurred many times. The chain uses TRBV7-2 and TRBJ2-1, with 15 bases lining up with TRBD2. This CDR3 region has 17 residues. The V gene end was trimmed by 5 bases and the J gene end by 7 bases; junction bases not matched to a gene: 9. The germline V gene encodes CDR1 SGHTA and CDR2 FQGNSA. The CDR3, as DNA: TGTGCCAGCAGCCCCCGGACTAGCGGGAGGGCCGGTAATGAGCAGTTCTTC. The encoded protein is CASSPRTSGRAGNEQFF.

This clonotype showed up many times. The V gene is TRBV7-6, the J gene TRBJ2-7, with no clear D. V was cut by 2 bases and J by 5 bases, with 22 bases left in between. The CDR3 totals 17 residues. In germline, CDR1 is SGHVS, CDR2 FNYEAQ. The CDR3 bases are TGTGCCAGCAGCTTAAAGAGGTTAGGCGTCCCTCTGAACGAGCAGTACTTC. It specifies CASSLKRLGVPLNEQYF. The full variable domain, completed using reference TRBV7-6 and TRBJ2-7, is GAGVSQSPRYKVTKRGQDVALRCDPISGHVSLYWYRQALGQGPEFLTYFNYEAQQDKSGLPNDRFSAERPEGSISTLTIQRTEQRDSAMYRCASSLKRLGVPLNEQYFGPGTRLTVT.